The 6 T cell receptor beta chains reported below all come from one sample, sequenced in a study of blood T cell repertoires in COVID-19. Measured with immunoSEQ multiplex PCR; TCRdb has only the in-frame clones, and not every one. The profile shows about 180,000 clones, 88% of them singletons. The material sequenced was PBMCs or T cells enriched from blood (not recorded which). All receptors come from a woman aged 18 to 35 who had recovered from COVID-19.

The CDR3 DNA reads as TGTGCCAGCAGTTTGGCCCTCCCGGGGCAGCCCCAGCATTTT. This encodes CASSLALPGQPQHF. The chain couples TRBV27 to TRBJ1-5; the D is unclear. Germline V gene data show CDR1 as MNHEY and CDR2 as SMNVEV (reference sequence). CDR3 length: 14 amino acids. V lost 3 bases to trimming and J lost 7 bases, with 13 bases between them.

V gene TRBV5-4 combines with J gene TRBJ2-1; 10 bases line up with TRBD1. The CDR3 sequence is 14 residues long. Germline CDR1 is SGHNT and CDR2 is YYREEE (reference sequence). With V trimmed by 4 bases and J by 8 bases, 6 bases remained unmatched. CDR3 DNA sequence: TGTGCCAGCAGCCCACCGACAGGGGGCGATGAGCAGTTCTTC. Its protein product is CASSPPTGGDEQFF.

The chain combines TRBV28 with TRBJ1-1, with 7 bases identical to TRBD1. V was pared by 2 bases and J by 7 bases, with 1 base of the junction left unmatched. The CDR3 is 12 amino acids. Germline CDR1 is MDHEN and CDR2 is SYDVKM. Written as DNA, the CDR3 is TGTGCCAGCAGTTTAAGGGGGCGTGAAGCTTTCTTT. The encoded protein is CASSLRGREAFF.

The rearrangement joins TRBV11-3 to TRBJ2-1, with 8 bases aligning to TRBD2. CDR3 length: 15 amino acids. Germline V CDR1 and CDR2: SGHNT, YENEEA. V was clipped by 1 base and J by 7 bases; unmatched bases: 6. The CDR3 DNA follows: TGTGCCAGCAGCTTAGGGCCAGCGGGAGTTAATGAGCAGTTCTTC. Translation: CASSLGPAGVNEQFF.

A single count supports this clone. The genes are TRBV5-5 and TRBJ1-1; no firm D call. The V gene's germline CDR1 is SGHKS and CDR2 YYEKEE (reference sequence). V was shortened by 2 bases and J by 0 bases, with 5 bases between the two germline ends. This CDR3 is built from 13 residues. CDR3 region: CASSFSLNTEAFF. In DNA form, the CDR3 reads TGTGCCAGCAGCTTTAGCCTGAACACTGAAGCTTTCTTT. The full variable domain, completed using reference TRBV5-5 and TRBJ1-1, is DAGVTQSPTHLIKTRGQQVTLRCSPISGHKSVSWYQQVLGQGPQFIFQYYEKEERGRGNFPDRFSARQFPNYSSELNVNALLLGDSALYLCASSFSLNTEAFFGQGTRLTVV.

CDR3 protein: CASSPGGGGAGDTQYF. In nucleotides, the CDR3 is TGTGCCAGCAGCCCCGGGGGCGGGGGGGCCGGAGATACGCAGTATTTT. The J gene is TRBJ2-3, the V gene TRBV5-6, with 9 bases identical to TRBD2. Germline V gene lookup returns CDR1 SGHDT and CDR2 YYEEEE. CDR3 length: 16 residues. After removal of 4 bases from V and 5 bases from J, the junction contained 11 bases not matched to a gene.